This T cell receptor (beta chain) emerged from a study of cytomegalovirus exposure and HLA in healthy donors. Overall study context: Later analysis reported that the approximately 120 validation repertoires shared the platform of the 500 to 750 first-cohort repertoires.

Findings of the study overall: Through in vitro validation, a few CMV-associated chains were shown to be specific for CMV antigens. Using the classifier, cytomegalovirus status was reportedly diagnosed with high specificity and sensitivity.

Only in-frame clones appear in the TCRdb table, and some are missing; sequencing was by immunoSEQ multiplex PCR. The sample contains around 150,000 clones, more than 85% of which appear only once. Unmatched junction bases numbered 13, after V lost 4 bases and J lost 8 bases. The CDR3 covers 14 residues. Germline V lookup: CDR1 SQVTM, CDR2 ANQGSEA. This clone was recorded once. The antigen remains unidentified. This sequence originates from a man between 18 and 29 years old in good health and CMV-seronegative. Sequencing was carried out using PBMCs. V is TRBV29-1 and J is TRBJ1-2; 7 bases agree with TRBD1. The CDR3: CSVVTDREVGGYTF. The CDR3 DNA follows: TGCAGCGTTGTTACTGACAGGGAAGTCGGGGGCTACACCTTC.